Presented here are 32 T cell receptor beta chains from one specimen sequenced in a study of a mutant IDH1 vaccine in newly diagnosed glioma. No cognate antigen is known for these TCRs. Noted time point: week 11, during vaccination. Doses comprised 300 ug of mutant IDH1 20-mer peptide each, plus topical imiquimod. Data came from immunoSEQ multiplex PCR; TCRdb stores just in-frame clones and leaves some out. The table records some 60,000 clones, under 90% of them present only once. The input for sequencing was PBMCs, taken from a glioma patient whose treatment included an IDH1 peptide vaccine. The receptors derive from a man aged 45-65 years with glioma.

V usage is TRBV4-1 and J usage is TRBJ1-3; D unresolved. CDR3 size: 16 residues. Germline loops: CDR1 MGHRA, CDR2 YSYEKL. Trimming shortened V by 4 bases and J by 0 bases, and 13 bases separated the two germline ends. The CDR3 sequence is CASSLYEAHSGNTIYF. The CDR3 DNA follows: TGCGCCAGCAGCCTGTATGAGGCCCACTCTGGAAACACCATATATTTT.

The chain employs TRBV2 and TRBJ2-3; D remains unclear. Germline-derived CDR1 and CDR2 are SNHLY and FYNNEI. This CDR3 has 14 residues. Trimming took 0 bases from V and 2 from J, leaving 6 bases between them. The CDR3 DNA follows: TGTGCCAGCAGTGAAGCGCCCGACACAGATACGCAGTATTTT. Amino acids: CASSEAPDTDTQYF.

This chain joins TRBV15 and TRBJ2-7; D is ambiguous. Germline V lookup: CDR1 LNHNV, CDR2 YYDKDF (reference sequence). The CDR3 is 14 residues long. Trimming took off 1 base at V and 0 bases at J, with 7 bases between the two ends. DNA for the CDR3: TGTGCCACCAGCAGAGTTGGTACCTCCTACGAGCAGTACTTC. Its translation is CATSRVGTSYEQYF.

The CDR3 protein is CASSWGFNQPQHF. Here the CDR3 DNA reads TGTGCCAGCAGCTGGGGGTTCAATCAGCCCCAGCATTTT. The V call is TRBV5-8, the J call TRBJ1-5, with a possible D match to TRBD1 (5 bases). Trimming cost V 3 bases and J 3 bases, with 7 bases left between them. This CDR3 has 13 amino acids. Germline CDR1 reads SGHTS; CDR2 reads YDEGEE. Variable domain in full (rest from reference TRBV5-8 and TRBJ1-5): EAGVTQSPTHLIKTRGQQATLRCSPISGHTSVYWYQQALGLGLQFLLWYDEGEERNRGNFPPRFSGRQFPNYSSELNVNALELEDSALYLCASSWGFNQPQHFGDGTRLSIL.

The J gene is TRBJ2-1, the V gene TRBV6-6, with D possibly matching TRBD2 (6 bases). This CDR3 is 15 amino acids long. Trimming pared 5 bases from V and 5 bases from J, leaving 16 bases between. Germline V gene data show CDR1 as MNHNY and CDR2 as SVGAGI (reference sequence). The CDR3 nucleotides are TGTGCCAGCAGTCCTAACGGGAGCCCAAACAATGAGCAGTTCTTC. Translated, it gives CASSPNGSPNNEQFF.

The table lists this clone with a few counts. V gene TRBV2 combines with J gene TRBJ1-1; the D gene is possibly TRBD1 (5 bases). There are 14 residues in the CDR3. Deletions cut 5 bases from V and 4 bases from J, with 14 bases between. Per the germline V gene, CDR1 is SNHLY and CDR2 is FYNNEI. The DNA for the CDR3 is TGTGCCAGCAGTCCACGCGCGGACATCACTGAAGCTTTCTTT. Protein product: CASSPRADITEAFF.

This chain connects TRBV10-3 to TRBJ1-1; D perhaps matches TRBD1 (5 bases). CDR1 is ENHRY and CDR2 is SYGVKD in the germline V gene. This CDR3 spans 12 amino acids. Trimming pared 11 bases from V and 0 bases from J, leaving 10 bases between. CDR3 DNA: TGTGCCTCGGGACGGATGAACACTGAAGCTTTCTTT. It codes for CASGRMNTEAFF.

The chain couples TRBV15 to TRBJ2-5, with 7 bases identical to TRBD2. The CDR3 is 16 residues long. Trimming at V came to 0 bases and at J to 5 bases, leaving 9 bases not matched to a gene. CDR1 LNHNV and CDR2 YYDKDF come from the germline V gene (reference sequence). The CDR3 sequence: CATSRDRGTGGETQYF. CDR3 DNA: TGTGCCACCAGCAGAGACCGCGGGACCGGGGGGGAGACCCAGTACTTC.

This chain joins TRBV18 and TRBJ2-3, with TRBD2 matching over 12 bases. The CDR3 spans 18 residues. Trimming at V came to 3 bases and at J to 0 bases, leaving 7 bases not matched to a gene. Germline values: CDR1 KGHSH, CDR2 LQKENI. CDR3 nucleotide sequence: TGTGCCAGCTCACCCTCTAGCGGGAGGGCTACTAGCACAGATACGCAGTATTTT. It specifies CASSPSSGRATSTDTQYF.

This clone was detected only a few times. The chain combines TRBV4-1 with TRBJ1-3; D call uncertain. The CDR3 contains 15 residues. The germline V and J ends were trimmed by 0 bases and 0 bases, with 6 bases remaining between them. Per germline, CDR1 MGHRA and CDR2 YSYEKL. Written as DNA, the CDR3 is TGCGCCAGCAGCCAAGACAGTTCCTCTGGAAACACCATATATTTT. This encodes CASSQDSSSGNTIYF.

This clone has only one observation. J is TRBJ1-1 and V is TRBV4-3; a possible D gene is TRBD1 (5 bases). Germline CDR1 LGHNA, CDR2 YSLEER. The V gene lost 1 base and the J gene lost 1 base, with 7 bases spanning the gap. The CDR3 is 14 residues long. The CDR3 reads CASSQVGANTEAFF. The CDR3 DNA reads as TGCGCCAGCAGCCAAGTCGGGGCGAACACTGAAGCTTTCTTT.

This chain joins TRBV6-5 and TRBJ2-7, with D tentatively TRBD1 (6 bases). V dropped 5 bases and J dropped 5 bases, with 13 bases sitting between them. The length of the CDR3 is 13 residues. Germline V gene sequence: CDR1 MNHEY, CDR2 SVGAGI. CDR3 sequence (DNA): TGTGCCAGCAGTCAAGGACAGCCGGACGAGCAGTACTTC. Translation gives CASSQGQPDEQYF.

The chain recombines TRBV2 with TRBJ2-5; a weak D match, TRBD2 (6 bases). Looked up from germline, CDR1 is SNHLY and CDR2 is FYNNEI. This CDR3 contains 13 residues. V was clipped by 3 bases and J by 5 bases, with 10 bases between them. CDR3 protein: CASSDGGLETQYF. CDR3 DNA: TGTGCCAGCAGTGACGGAGGGTTGGAGACCCAGTACTTC.

This clone was observed once. This chain joins TRBV11-1 and TRBJ1-1, with unresolved D. V shed 2 bases and J shed 6 bases, with 10 bases lying between them. Per germline, CDR1 SGHAT and CDR2 FQDESV (reference sequence). This CDR3 has 13 residues. The CDR3 bases are TGTGCCAGCAGCTTATCCCTTAAGGCTGAAGCTTTCTTT. This encodes CASSLSLKAEAFF.

J is TRBJ2-3 and V is TRBV6-1; possibly TRBD1 for D (7 bases). Germline V gives CDR1 MNHNS, CDR2 SASEGT. The germline V and J ends were trimmed by 3 bases and 5 bases, with 12 bases remaining between them. The CDR3 has 14 amino acids. CDR3 sequence: CASSDGRGEDTQYF. CDR3 DNA sequence: TGTGCCAGCAGTGATGGCAGGGGGGAAGATACGCAGTATTTT.

This chain uses TRBV5-1 with TRBJ2-1; D is uncertain. The V and J ends lost 3 bases and 3 bases respectively, with 4 bases between them. Germline V gene lookup returns CDR1 SGHRS and CDR2 YFSETQ. The CDR3 is 12 amino acids. As DNA, the CDR3 is TGCGCCAGCAGCTCCGACTACAATGAGCAGTTCTTC. Its protein is CASSSDYNEQFF.

The V gene is TRBV6-5, the J gene TRBJ2-1; 11 bases are shared with TRBD2. V was pared by 6 bases and J by 6 bases, with 4 bases of the junction left unmatched. CDR3 length: 14 amino acids. The germline V gene has CDR1 MNHEY and CDR2 SVGAGI. The CDR3 loop is CASRTGLAVNEQFF. The DNA for the CDR3 is TGTGCCAGCAGAACGGGACTAGCGGTCAATGAGCAGTTCTTC.

A single count supports this clone. V gene TRBV10-3 combines with J gene TRBJ2-2, with TRBD1 matching 7 bases. This CDR3 region has 16 residues. The V segment lost 6 bases and the J segment 0 bases; nucleotides outside the gene matches: 7. Germline V gene data show CDR1 as ENHRY and CDR2 as SYGVKD. CDR3 nucleotide sequence: TGTGCCATCAGCCAGACAGGGAACACGAACACCGGGGAGCTGTTTTTT. This gives the protein CAISQTGNTNTGELFF.

The chain has TRBV18 and TRBJ2-5, with no clear D. This CDR3 comprises 14 residues. The germline CDR1 and CDR2 sequences are KGHSH and LQKENI. V was clipped by 3 bases and J by 4 bases, with 12 bases between them. The CDR3 is CASSPDGLRETQYF. CDR3 DNA sequence: TGTGCCAGCTCACCGGACGGGCTTCGAGAGACCCAGTACTTC.

This clone showed up just once. This sequence joins TRBV5-1 and TRBJ2-6; no clear D gene. Germline loops: CDR1 SGHRS, CDR2 YFSETQ. The V and J ends lost 2 bases and 0 bases respectively, with 3 bases between them. The CDR3 contains 14 residues. CDR3 bases: TGCGCCAGCAGCTTCAGCTCTGGGGCCAACGTCCTGACTTTC. Protein: CASSFSSGANVLTF.

This chain joins TRBV18 and TRBJ2-2, with D possibly matching TRBD2 (5 bases). The CDR3 contains 15 residues. Germline V CDR1 and CDR2: KGHSH, LQKENI. Trimming shortened V by 0 bases and J by 4 bases, and 9 bases separated the two germline ends. The CDR3 sequence: CASSPPTGSTGELFF. The CDR3 region has the DNA TGTGCCAGCTCACCACCGACGGGGTCCACCGGGGAGCTGTTTTTT.

The chain couples TRBV19 to TRBJ2-2; 13 bases fit TRBD2. V shed 6 bases, J shed 0 bases, and the junction held 4 bases outside the gene matches. Germline V gene data show CDR1 as LNHDA and CDR2 as SQIVND (reference sequence). This CDR3 region has 17 residues. The CDR3 bases are TGTGCCAGTAGGCGAACTAGCGGGGGGGCGAACACCGGGGAGCTGTTTTTT. Translation gives CASRRTSGGANTGELFF.

This clone was found a few times. The V call is TRBV9, the J call TRBJ1-1; no clear D gene. The CDR3 spans 16 residues. Trimming pared 3 bases from V and 4 bases from J, leaving 19 bases between. Germline V gene lookup returns CDR1 SGDLS and CDR2 YYNGEE. CDR3 bases: TGTGCCAGCAGCGCTCTCGAAGGGAAGAGTAGCACTGAAGCTTTCTTT. It is translated as CASSALEGKSSTEAFF.

The chain is built from TRBV6-1 and TRBJ1-4; tentatively, D is TRBD1 (6 bases). Between the trimmed V and J ends, which lost 3 bases and 0 bases, there was a span of 11 bases. This CDR3 is 16 amino acids long. CDR1 and CDR2 (germline): MNHNS, SASEGT. The CDR3 nucleotides read TGTGCCAGCAGTGATCTGGGGGCCGCAACTAATGAAAAACTGTTTTTT. It translates to CASSDLGAATNEKLFF.

The chain combines TRBV4-3 with TRBJ2-3; D not certain. Germline assignment: CDR1 LGHNA and CDR2 YSLEER. There are 13 residues in the CDR3. Trimming cost V 0 bases and J 4 bases, with 5 bases left between them. In nucleotides, the CDR3 is TGCGCCAGCAGCCAAGACGGCGCAGATACGCAGTATTTT. Translation: CASSQDGADTQYF.

This clone was observed a single time. This chain uses TRBV4-1 with TRBJ1-1; no firm D call. The length of the CDR3 is 15 residues. The V gene's germline CDR1 is MGHRA and CDR2 YSYEKL. Trimming pared 3 bases from V and 0 bases from J, leaving 11 bases between. The DNA of the CDR3 is TGCGCCAGCAGCCAGCACGCAGCGATGAACACTGAAGCTTTCTTT. Protein product: CASSQHAAMNTEAFF.

The gene calls are TRBV18 and TRBJ1-1; 7 nucleotides align to TRBD1. CDR3 size: 17 residues. Trimming took 0 bases from V and 1 from J; bases not matched to a gene: 8. Looked up from germline, CDR1 is KGHSH and CDR2 is LQKENI. The CDR3 DNA is TGTGCCAGCTCACCACCAAACAGGGGTGGTTCGAACACTGAAGCTTTCTTT. Translating it yields CASSPPNRGGSNTEAFF.

The V and J genes are TRBV5-1 and TRBJ1-6; no definite D call. Germline V gene lookup returns CDR1 SGHRS and CDR2 YFSETQ. The CDR3 extends over 14 amino acids. V gave up 0 bases and J gave up 8 bases, with 9 bases separating them. The DNA for the CDR3 is TGCGCCAGCAGCTTGGGATCCCGTGATTCACCCCTCCACTTT. Protein product: CASSLGSRDSPLHF.

The chain employs TRBV18 and TRBJ2-4; D is ambiguous. The V end lost 5 bases, the J end lost 8 bases, and 13 bases lay between the germline ends. This CDR3 contains 13 residues. In germline, CDR1 is KGHSH, CDR2 LQKENI. The CDR3 bases are TGTGCCAGCTCAACAATTCCCATGGACATTCAGTACTTC. It translates to CASSTIPMDIQYF.

The CDR3 region has the DNA TGTGCCAGCAGCTTGTTATTAGACAGTACTTGGGCCAACGTCCTGACTTTC. Translation gives CASSLLLDSTWANVLTF. The chain carries TRBV7-9 and TRBJ2-6; TRBD1 might be the D (5 bases). V was pared by 3 bases and J by 5 bases, with 17 bases between. The length of the CDR3 is 17 residues. Germline assignment: CDR1 SEHNR and CDR2 FQNEAQ (reference sequence).

The J gene is TRBJ1-6, the V gene TRBV11-2; 9 bases agree with TRBD1. V dropped 5 bases and J dropped 9; count of bases not matched to a gene: 11. The CDR3 has 16 amino acids. The germline CDR1 and CDR2 sequences are SGHAT and FQNNGV. The CDR3 is CASSMTRDRVGSPLHF. The CDR3 DNA sequence: TGTGCCAGCAGCATGACCCGGGACAGGGTTGGTTCACCCCTCCACTTT.

The chain uses TRBV27 and TRBJ2-2, with TRBD2 matching over 9 bases. Germline values: CDR1 MNHEY, CDR2 SMNVEV (reference sequence). CDR3 length equals 17 residues. Trimming removed 5 bases from V and 4 bases from J; junction bases left unmatched: 11. CDR3 in DNA: TGTGCCAGCAGTCGGTCCGGGGCGGGAGGGTTCACCGGGGAGCTGTTTTTT. As protein: CASSRSGAGGFTGELFF.